Below, 21 T cell receptor beta chains from the same sample are listed, as sequenced in a study of T cell changes during pregnancy in multiple sclerosis (dated by TCRdb to about 2019). Library method: the immunoSEQ multiplex PCR assay. TCRdb limited this immuneACCESS table to in-frame rearrangements with V and J called. A share of clones is missing; checked studies link under half to unresolved V genes, and the rest is unexplained. Present in this sample are more than 40,000 clones, approximately 91% of which were seen just once. 6.5% to 8.5% of the sample is held by the ten biggest clonotypes. The sequencing used CD8+ T cells from peripheral blood mononuclear cells, collected in the third trimester of pregnancy. These receptor sequences come from a female donor with multiple sclerosis, enrolled in a pregnancy study.

The V gene is TRBV15, the J gene TRBJ1-2, with D perhaps matching TRBD1 (5 bases). This CDR3 has 15 residues. V shed 3 bases and J shed 4 bases, with 15 bases lying between them. CDR1 is LNHNV, CDR2 YYDKDF, per germline (reference sequence). This CDR3 reads CATSSGRGFGYGYTF. CDR3 DNA: TGTGCCACCAGCAGCGGGAGGGGCTTTGGCTATGGCTACACCTTC.

The V call is TRBV7-6, the J call TRBJ1-3, with 8 bases fitting TRBD1. The V segment lost 5 bases and the J segment 4 bases; nucleotides outside the gene matches: 10. This CDR3 spans 16 amino acids. CDR1 is SGHVS, CDR2 FNYEAQ, per germline. Written as DNA, the CDR3 is TGTGCCAGCAGCCAAGGACAGGGTGCGTTAGGAAACACCATATATTTT. It codes for CASSQGQGALGNTIYF.

V gene TRBV5-6 combines with J gene TRBJ2-6; a weak D match, TRBD2 (6 bases). V was shortened by 0 bases and J by 3 bases, with 7 bases between the two germline ends. CDR1 SGHDT and CDR2 YYEEEE come from the germline V gene. The CDR3 has 15 residues. The CDR3 region has the DNA TGTGCCAGCAGCTTGGGGGGGGATGGGGCCAACGTCCTGACTTTC. Protein sequence: CASSLGGDGANVLTF.

CDR3: CASSQDGGMGGTEAFF. CDR3 nucleotides: TGTGCCAGCAGCCAGGACGGTGGTATGGGGGGTACTGAAGCTTTCTTT. The chain employs TRBV4-2 and TRBJ1-1, with D tentatively TRBD1 (5 bases). V lost 3 bases and J lost 5, with 19 bases in between. CDR3 length: 16 amino acids. Germline CDR1 reads LGHNA; CDR2 reads YNFKEQ.

V is TRBV25-1 and J is TRBJ1-1, with 10 bases matching TRBD1. This CDR3 region has 15 residues. Germline lookup yields CDR1 MGHDK and CDR2 SYGVNS. J gave up 4 bases and V 2 bases, and 4 bases lay outside the gene matches. DNA of the CDR3: TGTGCCAGCAGTGAAACTAGACAGGGGGCCACTGAAGCTTTCTTT. It yields the protein CASSETRQGATEAFF.

The chain recombines TRBV11-2 with TRBJ2-3, with TRBD2 matching 7 bases. Per the germline V gene, CDR1 is SGHAT and CDR2 is FQNNGV. CDR3 size: 14 residues. Unmatched junction bases numbered 2, after V lost 1 base and J lost 4 bases. The CDR3 DNA sequence: TGTGCCAGCAGCTTAGCGGGAGGCCCAGATACGCAGTATTTT. Its translation: CASSLAGGPDTQYF.

The chain employs TRBV19 and TRBJ2-7; 9 positions agree with TRBD2. With 5 bases clipped from V and 4 bases from J, the junction kept 9 bases outside the gene matches. Germline CDR1 and CDR2: LNHDA and SQIVND (reference sequence). The CDR3 contains 15 residues. DNA for the CDR3: TGTGCCAGTAGTCCGACTAGCGGAGAAAGTTACGAGCAGTACTTC. It encodes CASSPTSGESYEQYF.

This clone was recorded only once. The CDR3 DNA reads TGTGCCAGCAGCTTAGCTGATAGCTCCTACAATGAGCAGTTCTTC. Its translation is CASSLADSSYNEQFF. V and J are TRBV7-2 and TRBJ2-1, with D hard to call. The CDR3 runs to 15 residues. Germline V CDR1 and CDR2: SGHTA, FQGNSA. V was clipped by 0 bases and J by 0 bases, with 6 bases between them.

The J gene is TRBJ2-5, the V gene TRBV10-1, with 7 nucleotides matching TRBD2. From germline, CDR1 is WNHNN and CDR2 SYGVQD (reference sequence). Unmatched junction bases numbered 6, after V lost 8 bases and J lost 0 bases. The CDR3 extends over 14 amino acids. CDR3 coding DNA: TGCGCCAGCCTCGGGGGGTCCCACCAAGAGACCCAGTACTTC. This gives the protein CASLGGSHQETQYF.

The rearrangement joins TRBV5-8 to TRBJ2-1, with 7 bases that match TRBD1. The V gene end was trimmed by 3 bases and the J gene end by 4 bases; junction bases not matched to a gene: 7. CDR3 length equals 15 residues. Germline CDR1 reads SGHTS; CDR2 reads YDEGEE. The CDR3 DNA follows: TGTGCCAGCAGCTCGTCCGGGACAGCTTACAATGAGCAGTTCTTC. It is translated as CASSSSGTAYNEQFF.

The sample holds a few counts of this clone. The chain couples TRBV4-2 to TRBJ2-3; 10 bases fit TRBD2. With V trimmed by 0 bases and J by 4 bases, 1 base remained unmatched. CDR3 length: 15 residues. Germline CDR1 and CDR2: LGHNA and YNFKEQ. The CDR3 DNA follows: TGTGCCAGCAGCCAAGAAGCGGGAGGGGCAGATACGCAGTATTTT. Translating it yields CASSQEAGGADTQYF.

V gene TRBV19 combines with J gene TRBJ2-7; 8 bases map to TRBD1. Looked up from germline, CDR1 is LNHDA and CDR2 is SQIVND (reference sequence). J gave up 3 bases and V 3 bases, and 10 bases lay outside the gene matches. The CDR3 length is 16 residues. The DNA for the CDR3 is TGTGCCAGTAGTATTGGGACAGGCGGTTGGATCTACGAGCAGTACTTC. Its translation: CASSIGTGGWIYEQYF.

This chain joins TRBV19 and TRBJ1-6, with D uncertain. The CDR3 contains 15 residues. CDR1 and CDR2 from the germline V gene are LNHDA and SQIVND (reference sequence). Trimming removed 2 bases at V and 6 bases at J, with 11 bases between. The CDR3 DNA follows: TGTGCCAGTAGTATACTGGCAGGATCTAATTCACCCCTCCACTTT. It codes for CASSILAGSNSPLHF.

The rearrangement joins TRBV5-1 to TRBJ2-2; 7 nucleotides match TRBD1. Germline-derived CDR1 and CDR2 are SGHRS and YFSETQ. The CDR3 covers 14 residues. V was clipped by 4 bases and J by 6 bases; unmatched bases: 6. This CDR3 is CASSKTGTAGELFF. The CDR3 DNA sequence: TGCGCCAGCAGCAAGACAGGGACGGCCGGGGAGCTGTTTTTT.

The V and J genes are TRBV29-1 and TRBJ2-3; 8 positions match TRBD2. J gave up 3 bases and V 7 bases, and 30 bases lay outside the gene matches. This CDR3 contains 21 residues. CDR1 SQVTM and CDR2 ANQGSEA come from the germline V gene. CDR3 nucleotide sequence: TGCAGCGACGACCCTACGTCCTCGACGTCTCGGAGCGGGGGTAGGACAGATACGCAGTATTTT. Protein sequence: CSDDPTSSTSRSGGRTDTQYF.

This chain links TRBV14 with TRBJ1-2, with 9 bases matching TRBD1. From germline, CDR1 is SGHDN and CDR2 FVKESK. V lost 4 bases, J lost 3 bases, and 3 bases stayed unmatched. The CDR3 has 14 amino acids. The CDR3 here is CASSLGQGDYGYTF. CDR3 nucleotide sequence: TGTGCCAGCAGCCTGGGACAGGGTGACTATGGCTACACCTTC.

This chain links TRBV4-3 with TRBJ2-7; TRBD2 is a possible D gene (6 bases). The CDR3 runs 16 residues. Trimming removed 0 bases from V and 0 bases from J, with 12 bases in between. CDR1 is LGHNA and CDR2 is YSLEER in the germline V gene. The CDR3 reads CASSQDLGGGSYEQYF. CDR3 coding DNA: TGCGCCAGCAGCCAAGATTTGGGGGGAGGCTCCTACGAGCAGTACTTC.

The V gene is TRBV27, the J gene TRBJ2-1, with D maybe TRBD2 (5 bases). Germline CDR1 and CDR2: MNHEY and SMNVEV (reference sequence). The CDR3 sequence is 16 residues long. Trimming stripped 0 bases from V and 7 bases from J, with 16 bases between. Written as DNA, the CDR3 is TGTGCCAGCAGTTTATCAAATCAAAAGATAGCGAATGAGCAGTTCTTC. Protein product: CASSLSNQKIANEQFF.

V usage is TRBV19 and J usage is TRBJ2-7; TRBD2 is a possible D gene (5 bases). The V gene's germline CDR1 is LNHDA and CDR2 SQIVND (reference sequence). The V gene lost 1 base and the J gene lost 2 bases, with 12 bases spanning the gap. The CDR3 sequence is 15 residues long. CDR3 nucleotides: TGTGCCAGTAGTATAGGGACGGGATCTGCCTACGAGCAGTACTTC. Translation gives CASSIGTGSAYEQYF.

This clone appeared once. The chain's CDR3 is CASSISRANEQFF. The CDR3, as DNA: TGTGCCAGTAGTATAAGCAGGGCAAATGAGCAGTTCTTC. V gene TRBV19 combines with J gene TRBJ2-1; D possibly corresponds to TRBD1 (5 bases). Germline V lookup: CDR1 LNHDA, CDR2 SQIVND (reference sequence). The V and J ends lost 2 bases and 7 bases respectively, with 9 bases between them. The CDR3 is made up of 13 amino acids.

The chain joins TRBV27 to TRBJ2-1, with D tentatively TRBD2 (6 bases). The CDR3 length is 14 residues. Germline CDR1 MNHEY, CDR2 SMNVEV (reference sequence). V was shortened by 7 bases and J by 0 bases, with 10 bases between the two germline ends. The chain's CDR3 is CASTFGSSYNEQFF. CDR3 sequence (DNA): TGTGCCAGCACTTTCGGGAGCTCCTACAATGAGCAGTTCTTC.